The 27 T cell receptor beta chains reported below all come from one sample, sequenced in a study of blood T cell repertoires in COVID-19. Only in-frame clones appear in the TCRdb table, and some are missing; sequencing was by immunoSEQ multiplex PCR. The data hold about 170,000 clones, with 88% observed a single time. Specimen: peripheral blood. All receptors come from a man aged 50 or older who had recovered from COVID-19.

The CDR3 reads CASSPRGGESYEQYF. The DNA for the CDR3 is TGTGCCAGCAGTCCCCGGGGGGGTGAATCCTACGAGCAGTACTTC. The chain is built from TRBV28 and TRBJ2-7; TRBD2 matches 8 bases. Germline V gene lookup returns CDR1 MDHEN and CDR2 SYDVKM. V trimming: 5 bases; J trimming: 1 base; junction bases outside the gene matches: 7. This CDR3 comprises 15 residues. Drawing the rest from reference TRBV28 and TRBJ2-7, the complete variable domain is DVKVTQSSRYLVKRTGEKVFLECVQDMDHENMFWYRQDPGLGLRLIYFSYDVKMKEKGDIPEGYSVSREKKERFSLILESASTNQTSMYLCASSPRGGESYEQYFGPGTRLTVT.

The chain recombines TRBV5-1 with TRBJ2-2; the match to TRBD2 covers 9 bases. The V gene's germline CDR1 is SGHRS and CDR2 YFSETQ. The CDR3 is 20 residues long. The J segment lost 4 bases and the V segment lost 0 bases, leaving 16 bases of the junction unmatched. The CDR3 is CASSLAGPRGRADVTGELFF. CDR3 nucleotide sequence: TGCGCCAGCAGCTTGGCAGGACCACGCGGGAGGGCCGATGTCACCGGGGAGCTGTTTTTT. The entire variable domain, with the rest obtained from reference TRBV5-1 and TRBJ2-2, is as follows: KAGVTQTPRYLIKTRGQQVTLSCSPISGHRSVSWYQQTPGQGLQFLFEYFSETQRNKGNFPGRFSGRQFSNSRSEMNVSTLELGDSALYLCASSLAGPRGRADVTGELFFGEGSRLTVL.

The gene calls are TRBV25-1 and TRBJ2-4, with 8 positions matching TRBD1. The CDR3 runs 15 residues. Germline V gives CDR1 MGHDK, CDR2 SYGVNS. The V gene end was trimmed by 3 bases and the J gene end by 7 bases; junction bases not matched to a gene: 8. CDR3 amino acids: CASSDPKRTGNIQYF. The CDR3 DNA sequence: TGTGCCAGCAGTGACCCTAAACGGACAGGGAACATTCAGTACTTC.

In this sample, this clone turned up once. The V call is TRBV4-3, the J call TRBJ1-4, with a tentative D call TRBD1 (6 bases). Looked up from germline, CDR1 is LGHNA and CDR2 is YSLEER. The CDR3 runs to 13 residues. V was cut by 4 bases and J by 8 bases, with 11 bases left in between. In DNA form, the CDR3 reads TGCGCCAGCAGCCCTCTTACAGGGGAAAAACTGTTTTTT. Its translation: CASSPLTGEKLFF.

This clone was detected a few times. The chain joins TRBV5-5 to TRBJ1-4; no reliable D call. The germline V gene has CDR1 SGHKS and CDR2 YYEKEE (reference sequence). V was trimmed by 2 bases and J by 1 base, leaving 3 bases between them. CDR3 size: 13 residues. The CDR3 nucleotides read TGTGCCAGCAGCTTCTTAACTAATGAAAAACTGTTTTTT. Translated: CASSFLTNEKLFF.

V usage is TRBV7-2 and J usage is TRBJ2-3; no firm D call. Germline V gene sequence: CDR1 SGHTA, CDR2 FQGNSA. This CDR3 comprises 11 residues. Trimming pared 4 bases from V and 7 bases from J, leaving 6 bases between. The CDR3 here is CASSSLYTQYF. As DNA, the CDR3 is TGTGCCAGCAGCTCCCTATATACGCAGTATTTT.

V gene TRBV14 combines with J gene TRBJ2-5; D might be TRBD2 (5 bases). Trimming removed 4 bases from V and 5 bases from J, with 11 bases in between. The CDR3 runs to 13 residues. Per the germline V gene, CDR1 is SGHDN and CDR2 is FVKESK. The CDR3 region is CASSRGVAETQYF. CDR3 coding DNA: TGTGCCAGCAGCCGGGGAGTAGCGGAGACCCAGTACTTC.

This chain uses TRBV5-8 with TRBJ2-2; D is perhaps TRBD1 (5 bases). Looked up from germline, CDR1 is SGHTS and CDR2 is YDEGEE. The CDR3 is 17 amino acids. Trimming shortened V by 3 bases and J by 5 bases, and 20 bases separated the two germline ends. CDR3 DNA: TGTGCCAGCAGCTCCCATGTCGTCCAGGGAAGGACCGGGGAGCTGTTTTTT. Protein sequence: CASSSHVVQGRTGELFF.

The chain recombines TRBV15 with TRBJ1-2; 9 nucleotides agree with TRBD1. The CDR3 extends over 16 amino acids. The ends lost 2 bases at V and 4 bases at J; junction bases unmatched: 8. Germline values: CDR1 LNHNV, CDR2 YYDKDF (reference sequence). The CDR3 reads CATSRTRDRDPYGYTF. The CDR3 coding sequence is TGTGCCACCAGCAGAACCCGGGACAGGGATCCCTATGGCTACACCTTC.

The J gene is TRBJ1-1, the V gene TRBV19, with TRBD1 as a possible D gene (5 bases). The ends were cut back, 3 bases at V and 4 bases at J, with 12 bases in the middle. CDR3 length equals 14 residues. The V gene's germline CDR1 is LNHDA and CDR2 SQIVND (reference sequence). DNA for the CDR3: TGTGCCAGTAGTATGGGCAGGGAAGGCACTGAAGCTTTCTTT. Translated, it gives CASSMGREGTEAFF.

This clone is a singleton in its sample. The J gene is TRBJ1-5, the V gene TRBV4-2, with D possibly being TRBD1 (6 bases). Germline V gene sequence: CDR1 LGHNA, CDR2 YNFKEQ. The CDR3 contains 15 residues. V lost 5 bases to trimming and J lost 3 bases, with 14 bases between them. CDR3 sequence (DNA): TGTGCCAGCAGCAAAACAGGGAACAACAATCAGCCCCAGCATTTT. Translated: CASSKTGNNNQPQHF.

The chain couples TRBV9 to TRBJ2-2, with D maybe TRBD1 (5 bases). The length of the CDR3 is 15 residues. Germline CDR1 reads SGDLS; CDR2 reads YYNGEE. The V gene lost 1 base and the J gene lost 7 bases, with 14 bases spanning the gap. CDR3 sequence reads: CASSVSAGDSGELFF. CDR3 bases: TGTGCCAGCAGCGTAAGCGCCGGAGACAGCGGGGAGCTGTTTTTT.

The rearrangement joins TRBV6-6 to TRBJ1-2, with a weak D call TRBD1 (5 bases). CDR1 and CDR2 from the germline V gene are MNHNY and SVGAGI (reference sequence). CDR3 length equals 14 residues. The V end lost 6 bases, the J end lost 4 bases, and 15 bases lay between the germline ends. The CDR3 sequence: CASSSKSGAYGYTF. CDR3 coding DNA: TGTGCCAGCAGCTCAAAAAGCGGGGCCTATGGCTACACCTTC.

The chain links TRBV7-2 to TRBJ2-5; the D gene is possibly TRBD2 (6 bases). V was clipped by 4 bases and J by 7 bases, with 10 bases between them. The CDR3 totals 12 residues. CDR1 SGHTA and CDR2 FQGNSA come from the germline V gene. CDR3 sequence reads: CASSSPGGTQYF. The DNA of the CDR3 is TGTGCCAGCAGCTCACCCGGGGGGACCCAGTACTTC.

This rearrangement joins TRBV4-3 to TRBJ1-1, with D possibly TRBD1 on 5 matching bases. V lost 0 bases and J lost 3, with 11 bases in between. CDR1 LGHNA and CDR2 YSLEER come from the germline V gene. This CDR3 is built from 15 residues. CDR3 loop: CASSQDRGAYTEAFF. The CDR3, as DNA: TGCGCCAGCAGCCAAGATCGCGGGGCATACACTGAAGCTTTCTTT.

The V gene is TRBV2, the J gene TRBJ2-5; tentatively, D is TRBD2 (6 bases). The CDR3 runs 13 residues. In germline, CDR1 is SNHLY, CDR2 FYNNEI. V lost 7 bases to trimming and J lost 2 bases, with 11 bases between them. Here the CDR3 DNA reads TGTGCCAGCAAAAATAGCGGACAAGAGACCCAGTACTTC. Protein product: CASKNSGQETQYF.

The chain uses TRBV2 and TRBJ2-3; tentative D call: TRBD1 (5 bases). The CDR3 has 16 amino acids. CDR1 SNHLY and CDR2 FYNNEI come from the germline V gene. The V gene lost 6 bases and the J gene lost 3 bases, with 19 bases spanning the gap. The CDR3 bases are TGTGCCAGCAGGCCCTATGAAGGGGAAAGGACAGATACGCAGTATTTT. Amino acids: CASRPYEGERTDTQYF.

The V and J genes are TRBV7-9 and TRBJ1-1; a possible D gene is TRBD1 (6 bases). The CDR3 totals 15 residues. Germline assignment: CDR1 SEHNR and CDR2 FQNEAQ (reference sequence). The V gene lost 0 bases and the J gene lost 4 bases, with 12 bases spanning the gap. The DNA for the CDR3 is TGTGCCAGCAGCTTAGCGGGGTCCAGGGGCACTGAAGCTTTCTTT. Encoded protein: CASSLAGSRGTEAFF.

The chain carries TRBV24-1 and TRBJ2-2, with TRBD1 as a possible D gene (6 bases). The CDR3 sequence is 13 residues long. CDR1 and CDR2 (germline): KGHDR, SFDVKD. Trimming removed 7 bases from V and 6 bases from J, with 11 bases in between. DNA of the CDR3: TGTGCCACCAGATCAGAGGGGGCCGGGGAGCTGTTTTTT. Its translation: CATRSEGAGELFF.

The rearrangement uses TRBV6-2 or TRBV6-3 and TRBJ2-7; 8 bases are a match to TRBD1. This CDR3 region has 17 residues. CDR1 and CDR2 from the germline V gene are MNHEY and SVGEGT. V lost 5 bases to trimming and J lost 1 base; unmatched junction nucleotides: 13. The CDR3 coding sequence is TGTGCCAGCAGTCCAAATATACGGGACAGGCGTTCCTACGAGCAGTACTTC. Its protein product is CASSPNIRDRRSYEQYF.

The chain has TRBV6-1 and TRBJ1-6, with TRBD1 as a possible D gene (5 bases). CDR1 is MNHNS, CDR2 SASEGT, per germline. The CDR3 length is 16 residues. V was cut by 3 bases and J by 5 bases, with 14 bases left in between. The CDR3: CASSESRPGNNSPLHF. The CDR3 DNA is TGTGCCAGCAGTGAGAGTCGGCCAGGGAATAATTCACCCCTCCACTTT.

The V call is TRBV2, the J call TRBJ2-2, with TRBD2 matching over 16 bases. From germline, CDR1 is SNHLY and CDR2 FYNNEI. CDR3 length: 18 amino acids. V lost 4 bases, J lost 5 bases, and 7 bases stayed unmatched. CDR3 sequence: CASSGGLAGGPRTGELFF. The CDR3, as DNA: TGTGCCAGCAGTGGGGGACTAGCGGGAGGGCCGCGGACCGGGGAGCTGTTTTTT.

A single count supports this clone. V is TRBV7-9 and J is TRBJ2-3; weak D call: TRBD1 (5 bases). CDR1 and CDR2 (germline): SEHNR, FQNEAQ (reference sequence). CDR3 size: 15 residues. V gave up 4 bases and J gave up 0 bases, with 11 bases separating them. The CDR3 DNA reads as TGTGCCAGCAGCTCACTCAGACAGAGCACAGATACGCAGTATTTT. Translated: CASSSLRQSTDTQYF.

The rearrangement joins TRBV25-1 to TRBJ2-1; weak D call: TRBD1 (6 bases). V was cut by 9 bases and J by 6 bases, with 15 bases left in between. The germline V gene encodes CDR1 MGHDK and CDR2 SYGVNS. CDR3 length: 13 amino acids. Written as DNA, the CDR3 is TGTGCCAGTGGACCCACAGGGCTCAATGAGCAGTTCTTC. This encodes CASGPTGLNEQFF.

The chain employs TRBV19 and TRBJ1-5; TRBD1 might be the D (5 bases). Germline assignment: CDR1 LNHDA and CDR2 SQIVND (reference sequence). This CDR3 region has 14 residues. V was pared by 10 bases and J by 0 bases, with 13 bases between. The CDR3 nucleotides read TGTGCCAACGAGAAAGGGGATAGCAATCAGCCCCAGCATTTT. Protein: CANEKGDSNQPQHF.

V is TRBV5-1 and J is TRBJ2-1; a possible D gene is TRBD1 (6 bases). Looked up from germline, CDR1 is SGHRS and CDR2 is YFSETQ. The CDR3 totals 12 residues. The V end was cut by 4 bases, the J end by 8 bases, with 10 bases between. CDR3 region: CASSTGYDEQFF. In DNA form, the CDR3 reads TGCGCCAGCAGCACAGGGTACGATGAGCAGTTCTTC.

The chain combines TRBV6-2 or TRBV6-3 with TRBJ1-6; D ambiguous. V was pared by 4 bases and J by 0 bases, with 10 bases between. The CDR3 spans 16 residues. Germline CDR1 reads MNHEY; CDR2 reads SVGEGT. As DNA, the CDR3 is TGTGCCAGCAGTTTGTCGCGAAGCTCCTATAATTCACCCCTCCACTTT. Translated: CASSLSRSSYNSPLHF.